This TCR beta chain comes out of a study of blood T cell repertoires in COVID-19. Looking at the study overall: The origin of the acute and convalescent COVID-19 samples was the United States, Italy and Spain. Nucleic acid was either cDNA or gDNA, and it came from T cells, B-cell-depleted T cells, or PBMCs.

In the source study's methods: Reference gene primer amplification yielded estimated nucleated cell counts. Some clones are missing from TCRdb's copy, which holds only in-frame ones; the method was immunoSEQ multiplex PCR. V and J calls and clone size are given by that table; D and trimming were obtained from the DNA. This sample has 69,000 or so clones, with roughly 85% found just once. The sequenced material came from peripheral blood. This sequence originates from a woman over 75 with acute or convalescent COVID-19.

The DNA of the CDR3 is TGTGCCAGCAGTTACGCGGGACAGGCCCAATACGAGCAGTACTTC. Its protein is CASSYAGQAQYEQYF. The chain joins TRBV6-2 or TRBV6-3 to TRBJ2-7; 8 bases are a match to TRBD1. The CDR3 length is 15 residues. Germline values: CDR1 MNHEY, CDR2 SVGEGT. V was pared by 2 bases and J by 4 bases, with 7 bases of the junction left unmatched.